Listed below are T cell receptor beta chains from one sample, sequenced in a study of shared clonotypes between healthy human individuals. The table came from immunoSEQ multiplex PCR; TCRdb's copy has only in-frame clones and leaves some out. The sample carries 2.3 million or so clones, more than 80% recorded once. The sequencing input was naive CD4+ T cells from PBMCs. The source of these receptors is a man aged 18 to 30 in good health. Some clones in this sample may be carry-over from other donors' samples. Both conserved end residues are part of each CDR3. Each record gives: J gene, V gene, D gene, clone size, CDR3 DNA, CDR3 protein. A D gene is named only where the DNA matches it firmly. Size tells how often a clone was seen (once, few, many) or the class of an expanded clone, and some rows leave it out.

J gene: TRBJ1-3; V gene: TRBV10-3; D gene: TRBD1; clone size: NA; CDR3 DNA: TGTGCCATCAGGGGGACAGCCTCTGGAAACACCATATATTTT; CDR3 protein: CAIRGTASGNTIYF
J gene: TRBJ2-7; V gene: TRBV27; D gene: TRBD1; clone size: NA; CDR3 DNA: TGTGCCAGCAGGATAACAGGGGGTTCCTACGAGCAGTACTTC; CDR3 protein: CASRITGGSYEQYF
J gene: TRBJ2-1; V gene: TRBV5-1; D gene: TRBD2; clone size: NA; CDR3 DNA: TGCGCCAGCAGCGAGGGACTAGCGGGAGGTACCTACAATGAGCAGTTCTTC; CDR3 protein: CASSEGLAGGTYNEQFF
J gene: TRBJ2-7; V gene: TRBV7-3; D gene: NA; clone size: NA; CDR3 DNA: TGTGCCAGCAGCTTAAGGGGAGGGGGTCCCTACGAGCAGTACTTC; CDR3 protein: CASSLRGGGPYEQYF
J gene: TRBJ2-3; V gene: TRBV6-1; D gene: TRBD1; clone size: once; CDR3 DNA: TGTGCCAGCAGAAAACAGGGGGCGGGCACAGATACGCAGTATTTT; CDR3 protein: CASRKQGAGTDTQYF
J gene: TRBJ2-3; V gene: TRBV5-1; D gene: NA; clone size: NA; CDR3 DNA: TGCGCCAGCAGCGAGCTCCCTAGCACAGATACGCAGTATTTT; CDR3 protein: CASSELPSTDTQYF
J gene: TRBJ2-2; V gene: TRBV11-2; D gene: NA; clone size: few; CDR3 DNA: TGTGCCAGCAGCCCCGCCCGGGGACTGGGTCGGACCGGGGAGCTGTTTTTT; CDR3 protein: CASSPARGLGRTGELFF
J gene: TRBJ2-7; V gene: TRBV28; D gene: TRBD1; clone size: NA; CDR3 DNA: TGTGCCAGCACCACTCTTGGGACAGGGTGGGGTGAGCAGTACTTC; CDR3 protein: CASTTLGTGWGEQYF
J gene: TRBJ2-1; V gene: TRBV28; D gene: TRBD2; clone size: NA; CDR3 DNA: TGTGCCAGCAGTTTATGGCTAGCGGGAGTAAAGAATGAGCAGTTCTTC; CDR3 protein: CASSLWLAGVKNEQFF
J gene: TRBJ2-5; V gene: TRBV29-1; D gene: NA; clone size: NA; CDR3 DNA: TGCAGCGCGAGTCCCTTCGGGAGAGAGACCCAGTACTTC; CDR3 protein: CSASPFGRETQYF
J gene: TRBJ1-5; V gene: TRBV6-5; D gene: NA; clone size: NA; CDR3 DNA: TGTGCCAGCAGGGAGGGCGGTTATAGCAATCAGCCCCAGCATTTT; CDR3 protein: CASREGGYSNQPQHF
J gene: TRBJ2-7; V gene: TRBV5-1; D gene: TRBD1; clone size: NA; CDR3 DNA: TGCGCCAGCAGCTCCGCTGGGACAGGGGTCGATTACGAGCAGTACTTC; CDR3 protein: CASSSAGTGVDYEQYF
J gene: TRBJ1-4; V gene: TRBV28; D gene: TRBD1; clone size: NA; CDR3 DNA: TGTGCCAGCAGTCCCTCGACAGGGAATCGTGAAAAACTGTTTTTT; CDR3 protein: CASSPSTGNREKLFF
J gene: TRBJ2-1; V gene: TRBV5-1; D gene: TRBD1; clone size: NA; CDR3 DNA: TGCGCCAGCAGCGTAACAGGGGCCATCTACAATGAGCAGTTCTTC; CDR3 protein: CASSVTGAIYNEQFF
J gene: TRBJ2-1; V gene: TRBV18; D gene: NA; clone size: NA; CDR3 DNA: TGTGCCAGCTCACCATCGCGCGGGCATGACAATGAGCAGTTCTTC; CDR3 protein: CASSPSRGHDNEQFF
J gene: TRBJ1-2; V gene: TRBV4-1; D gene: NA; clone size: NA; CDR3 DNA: TGCGCCAGCAGCCAAGGAGGGACACAACTAAACTATGGCTACACCTTC; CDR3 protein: CASSQGGTQLNYGYTF